A selection of T cell receptor beta chains follows, all from one sample in a study of T cells in Graves' hyperthyroidism and ophthalmopathy. TCRdb reprocessed the multiplex PCR reads with MiXCR, giving one entry per CDR3 protein. The data show around 450,000 distinct CDR3 sequences, roughly 13% seen once. The sequenced sample was blood. The receptors come from a woman between 18 and 30 years old with Graves' hyperthyroidism. Both conserved end residues are part of each CDR3. D genes are given only for firm matches. Clone sizes are given selectively: once, few, many, or a class where the clone is expanded.

v_gene	d_gene	j_gene	abundance	CDR3nt	CDR3aa
TRBV18	TRBD1	TRBJ1-1	many	TGTGCCAGCTCACCGACGACAGGGGTTGGCACTGAAGCTTTCTTT	CASSPTTGVGTEAFF
TRBV14	NA	TRBJ1-5	NA	TGTGCCAGCAGCCAAGATTTTTCCCGGGCCGACCCTGACGATAGCAATCAGCCCCAGCATTTT	CASSQDFSRADPDDSNQPQHF
TRBV30	NA	TRBJ1-1	few	TGTGCCTGGACCAGAGGATTGAACACTGAAGCTTTCTTT	CAWTRGLNTEAFF
TRBV3-1	NA	TRBJ1-4	many	TGTGCCAGCAGCCAAGATTGGCGGAATGAAAAACTGTTTTTT	CASSQDWRNEKLFF
TRBV14	NA	TRBJ2-2	NA	TGTGCCAGCAGCCAATGGAGGAACACCGGGGAGCTGTTTTTT	CASSQWRNTGELFF
TRBV6-1	TRBD1	TRBJ2-7	many	TGTGCCAGCATTGAGGGCAGGGGGAACTCCTACGAGCAGTACTTC	CASIEGRGNSYEQYF
TRBV20-1	NA	TRBJ1-6	many	TGCAGTGCTAGTCCGGAGGGGGCCTATAATTCACCCCTCCACTTT	CSASPEGAYNSPLHF
TRBV9	TRBD2	TRBJ2-1	few	TGTGCCAGCAGCGCGACTAGCGGTTACTACAATGAGCAGTTCTTC	CASSATSGYYNEQFF
TRBV7-2	TRBD1	TRBJ2-1	many	TGTGCCAGCAGTTGGACCGGGACAGGGGCCAATGAGCAGTTCTTC	CASSWTGTGANEQFF
TRBV7-2	TRBD2	TRBJ2-3	many	TGTGCCAGCAGCTTAAGCGGGAGGGCCTCCACAGATACGCAGTATTTT	CASSLSGRASTDTQYF
TRBV5-1	NA	TRBJ2-1	NA	TGCGCCAGCAGCCTTATACGGGAGAGGAACAATGAGCAGTTCTTC	CASSLIRERNNEQFF
TRBV5-1	TRBD2	TRBJ2-5	many	TGCGCCAGCAGCTTAATCCCGACTAGCGGGAGTGAGACCCAGTACTTC	CASSLIPTSGSETQYF
TRBV12-3/TRBV12-4	TRBD1	TRBJ1-1	many	TGTGCCAGCAGTTACCCCACAGGGGGGAGTGTGACTGAAGCTTTCTTT	CASSYPTGGSVTEAFF
TRBV5-1	TRBD2	TRBJ2-7	many	TGCGCCAGCAGTACTAGCGGGAGGAATTTGGGCGAGCAGTACTTC	CASSTSGRNLGEQYF
TRBV12-3/TRBV12-4	NA	TRBJ2-3	many	TGTGCCAGCAGTCCCCAGTGGGATACGCAGTATTTT	CASSPQWDTQYF
TRBV2	TRBD1	TRBJ1-4	many	TGTGCCAGCAGAAAATCGACAGGGGGAAGTAAACTGTTTTTT	CASRKSTGGSKLFF
TRBV7-9	NA	TRBJ1-4	NA	TGTGCCAGCAGCTTACAGGATGAAAAACTGTTTTTT	CASSLQDEKLFF
TRBV28	NA	TRBJ2-1	many	TGTGCCAGCAGTTTGGGGAGAGGGGGGTTTTATGAGCAGTTCTTC	CASSLGRGGFYEQFF
TRBV9	TRBD2	TRBJ2-1	many	TGTGCCAGCAGCGTAGAAGCCACTAGCGGCTACAATGAGCAGTTCTTC	CASSVEATSGYNEQFF
TRBV30	NA	TRBJ2-1	NA	TGTGCCTGGGGACTAAGCCGTGGGCAGTTCTTC	CAWGLSRGQFF
TRBV28	NA	TRBJ1-6	many	TGTGCCAGCACTTCTTGGGGCGATAATTCACCCCTCCACTTT	CASTSWGDNSPLHF
TRBV7-2	TRBD2	TRBJ2-3	many	TGTGCCAGCAGCGGACTAGCGCGTACTAGCACAGATACGCAGTATTTT	CASSGLARTSTDTQYF
TRBV6-1	TRBD1	TRBJ1-5	many	TGTGCCAGCAGTTACGGGACAGGGAATAGCAATCAGCCCCAGCATTTT	CASSYGTGNSNQPQHF
TRBV20-1	NA	TRBJ2-1	many	TGCAGTGCTAGAGGGGGACTCGAGACAAATGAGCAGTTCTTC	CSARGGLETNEQFF
TRBV19	NA	TRBJ1-2	NA	TGTGCCAGTAGTACAGCGAGCTATGGCTACACCTTC	CASSTASYGYTF
TRBV12-3/TRBV12-4	TRBD1	TRBJ1-2	NA	TGTGCCAGCAGTTTGAACAGGGGGCAGGATGGCTACACCTTC	CASSLNRGQDGYTF
TRBV7-2	TRBD1	TRBJ2-2	NA	TGTGCCAGCAGCTTCAAGGGACAGGGGACCGGGGAGCTGTTTTTT	CASSFKGQGTGELFF
TRBV12-3/TRBV12-4	NA	TRBJ1-6	many	TGTGCCAGCAGTCCACAGGGACTCAAAAATTCACCCCTCCACTTT	CASSPQGLKNSPLHF
TRBV6-1	TRBD1	TRBJ1-5	few	TGTGCCAGCAGTGAAGTTGTCGGAGGTCAGGGGGCCAGTCAGCCCCAGCATTTT	CASSEVVGGQGASQPQHF
TRBV28	TRBD2	TRBJ2-1	many	TGTGCCAGCAGTTCTAGCGGTAGTAGCTGGTTCTTC	CASSSSGSSWFF
TRBV7-3	TRBD1	TRBJ1-1	NA	TGTGCCAGCAGCCCCTCTAAGGGACAGGGGGTGAACACTGAAGCTTTCTTT	CASSPSKGQGVNTEAFF
TRBV5-4	TRBD1	TRBJ1-1	few	TGTGCCAGCAGCAGTGACAGGGGGCGCGACACTGAAGCTTTCTTT	CASSSDRGRDTEAFF